This is a list of T cell receptor beta chains from one sample in a study of shared clonotypes between healthy human individuals. Using immunoSEQ multiplex PCR, the repertoire was profiled, and TCRdb retains in-frame clones only, with some absent. The table includes about 2.3 million clones, over 90% detected once. The sample consisted of naive CD4+ T cells from PBMCs. The receptors were gathered from a man aged 18 to 29 in good health. Some clones in this sample may be carry-over from other donors' samples. Both conserved end residues are part of each CDR3. Fields, in order: V gene, clone size, D gene, J gene, CDR3 DNA, CDR3 protein. A D gene is named only where the DNA matches it firmly. The size field is filled for only some rows; it gives once, few, many or a size class.

TRBV28	-	TRBD1	TRBJ2-1	TGTGCCAGCAGTGTCCCTAGACAGGGGGGGAATGAGCAGTTCTTC	CASSVPRQGGNEQFF
TRBV30	once	-	TRBJ2-2	TGTGCCTGGGCTGTGGCAGGGGTGAACACCGGGGAGCTGTTTTTT	CAWAVAGVNTGELFF
TRBV7-2	-	TRBD1	TRBJ2-1	TGTGCCAGCAGCCCAATGGGGACAGGGGTAAGTGAGCAGTTCTTC	CASSPMGTGVSEQFF
TRBV7-2	once	-	TRBJ1-4	TGTGCCAGCAGCAAAGGACCCTCAACTAATGAAAAACTGTTTTTT	CASSKGPSTNEKLFF
TRBV6-5	-	TRBD1	TRBJ1-1	TGTGCCAGCAGTTTCTATACAGGGGGCCACACTGAAGCTTTCTTT	CASSFYTGGHTEAFF
TRBV5-1	-	-	TRBJ2-3	TGCGCCAGCAGCTTACAGGGAACAGATACGCAGTATTTT	CASSLQGTDTQYF
TRBV7-9	once	TRBD1	TRBJ1-2	TGTGCCAGCAGCCTTACAGGGGTGATGAGCTACACCTTC	CASSLTGVMSYTF
TRBV6-1	once	-	TRBJ1-5	TGTGCCAGCAACCCCAGGGAACCTCAGCCCCAGCATTTT	CASNPREPQPQHF
TRBV2	-	TRBD1	TRBJ2-7	TGTGCCAGCAGTGAGACGATCCCGGGACAGCCCAGAGGCGAGCAGTACTTC	CASSETIPGQPRGEQYF
TRBV18	-	-	TRBJ2-7	TGTGCCAGCTCACCACTGAAGGGAAACGGCTTCTCCTACGAGCAGTACTTC	CASSPLKGNGFSYEQYF
TRBV5-5	-	TRBD1	TRBJ1-5	TGTGCCAGCAGCTCGGGGGGACAGACTGGAGTATTGCCCCAGCATTTT	CASSSGGQTGVLPQHF
TRBV7-2	-	TRBD2	TRBJ2-2	TGTGCCAGCAGCTTAGCTAGCGGGAGAACCGGGGAGCTGTTTTTT	CASSLASGRTGELFF
TRBV4-1	-	-	TRBJ2-1	TGCGCCAGCAGCTTACTTCCGGGGGCTCTGAGCTCCTACAATGAGCAGTTCTTC	CASSLLPGALSSYNEQFF
TRBV9	-	-	TRBJ2-2	TGTGCCAGCAGCCTTACCGGACGGAACACCGGGGAGCTGTTTTTT	CASSLTGRNTGELFF
TRBV5-4	-	TRBD1	TRBJ1-1	TGTGCCAGCAGCCAGGACAGGGGTGGCACTGAAGCTTTCTTT	CASSQDRGGTEAFF
TRBV5-8	-	TRBD2	TRBJ2-3	TGTGCCAGCAGCACCTTTGGGCTAGCGGGAACAGATACGCAGTATTTT	CASSTFGLAGTDTQYF
TRBV7-2	once	TRBD2	TRBJ2-3	TGTGCCAGCAGCTCACCGGGACTAGCGGGTAGAGATACGCAGTATTTT	CASSSPGLAGRDTQYF
TRBV6-5	-	-	TRBJ1-2	TGTGCCAGCAGTTACTCTGGGACGGTAAACTATGGCTACACCTTC	CASSYSGTVNYGYTF
TRBV5-4	-	TRBD1	TRBJ1-1	TGTGCCAGCAGCCAGGGACAGCTGAAGTTTGAAGCTTTCTTT	CASSQGQLKFEAFF
TRBV5-8	-	-	TRBJ2-7	TGTGCCAGCAGCCCCCGCCACGAGCAGTACTTC	CASSPRHEQYF
TRBV2	-	TRBD2	TRBJ2-1	TGTGCCAGCAGTGAATGGGTAGCGGGAGGGCGTCCTGAGCAGTTCTTC	CASSEWVAGGRPEQFF
TRBV28	-	TRBD1	TRBJ1-5	TGTGCCAGCAGTTTCTCCGGACAGGGGGCGTATCAGCCCCAGCATTTT	CASSFSGQGAYQPQHF
TRBV7-2	-	TRBD1	TRBJ2-1	TGTGCCAGCAGCTCACCGAAGGACAGGAGGAATGAGCAGTTCTTC	CASSSPKDRRNEQFF
TRBV9	-	-	TRBJ2-5	TGTGCCAGCAGCCCGAGAGGGGGGGCTCGAATAGAGACCCAGTACTTC	CASSPRGGARIETQYF
TRBV28	-	-	TRBJ2-3	TGTGCCAGCAGTCCAAAACTAGGACCTGCCCACACAGATACGCAGTATTTT	CASSPKLGPAHTDTQYF
TRBV5-1	-	-	TRBJ2-1	TGCGCCAGCAGCTTGATTGGAGGGCAGGTGGAGCAGTTCTTC	CASSLIGGQVEQFF
TRBV11-2	once	-	TRBJ2-7	TGTGCCAGCAGCCCGCTGGCGGGGCACGAGCAGTACTTC	CASSPLAGHEQYF
TRBV9	-	-	TRBJ2-7	TGTGCCAGCAGCGTAGGGGCACCCTACGAGCAGTACTTC	CASSVGAPYEQYF
TRBV28	-	-	TRBJ2-1	TGTGCCAGCAGTTTTATAGACATCCTCGGTGGCTCCTACAATGAGCAGTTCTTC	CASSFIDILGGSYNEQFF
TRBV19	-	-	TRBJ1-1	TGTGCCAGTAGGACGACGGTTTACACTGAAGCTTTCTTT	CASRTTVYTEAFF
TRBV7-3	-	-	TRBJ2-1	TGTGCCAGCAGCTTAGCGGAAAGAGGGGAGCAGTTCTTC	CASSLAERGEQFF
TRBV11-1	-	TRBD2	TRBJ2-5	TGTGCCAGCAGTTCACAGCCGGCTAGCGGGAGGGGATGGGAGACCCAGTACTTC	CASSSQPASGRGWETQYF
TRBV7-3	-	-	TRBJ1-1	TGTGCCAGCAGCCGGTCGGGTAACACTGAAGCTTTCTTT	CASSRSGNTEAFF
TRBV29-1	-	-	TRBJ1-1	TGCAGCGTGACTGACAGGAACACTGAAGCTTTCTTT	CSVTDRNTEAFF
TRBV19	once	TRBD1	TRBJ2-7	TGTGCCAGTACCCAGGGGGCTGCTTACCGCGAGCAGTACTTC	CASTQGAAYREQYF
TRBV5-4	-	TRBD1	TRBJ2-7	TGTGCCAGCAGCTCCGGGACAGGGGACCACGAGCAGTACTTC	CASSSGTGDHEQYF
TRBV14	-	TRBD2	TRBJ2-5	TGTGCCAGCAGCCCGCATACGGGGGGGTACCAAGAGACCCAGTACTTC	CASSPHTGGYQETQYF
TRBV5-6	-	TRBD2	TRBJ2-1	TGTGCCAGCAGCGGAGGACTAGCGGGAGGGCCTTCCTACAATGAGCAGTTCTTC	CASSGGLAGGPSYNEQFF
TRBV5-1	-	-	TRBJ2-5	TGCGCCAGCAGCCCCGGAGGGCAAGAGACCCAGTACTTC	CASSPGGQETQYF
TRBV7-9	-	TRBD1	TRBJ2-2	TGTGCCAGCAGCTTAAGGGCGGACAGGGGGAAAATTGCCGGGGAGCTGTTTTTT	CASSLRADRGKIAGELFF
TRBV19	-	-	TRBJ1-1	TGTGCCAGTAGGGGTGGGGGAGACACTGAAGCTTTCTTT	CASRGGGDTEAFF
TRBV5-4	-	TRBD2	TRBJ2-2	TGTGCCAGCAGCTTACTACTAGCGGGAGCGACATCTAGCACCGGGGAGCTGTTTTTT	CASSLLLAGATSSTGELFF
TRBV6-1	-	-	TRBJ2-2	TGTGCCAGCAGTTGGGGGGCAGACACCGGGGAGCTGTTTTTT	CASSWGADTGELFF
TRBV28	few	-	TRBJ1-1	TGTGCCAGCAGTTCCGGTGGGGACACTGAAGCTTTCTTT	CASSSGGDTEAFF
TRBV7-3	once	-	TRBJ2-1	TGTGCCAGCAGCTTAGCACAACACAATGAGCAGTTCTTC	CASSLAQHNEQFF
TRBV2	-	-	TRBJ1-1	TGTGCCAGCAGCGGCAACCGGGCCCCAAGCGACACTGAAGCTTTCTTT	CASSGNRAPSDTEAFF
TRBV28	-	-	TRBJ1-6	TGTGCCAGCAGACTGGACAGAATCTCCTCACCCCTCCACTTT	CASRLDRISSPLHF
TRBV28	-	TRBD1	TRBJ2-7	TGTGCCAGCAGCGGATACGCCGCCGTCCCGGGACAGGGCGTCCACGAGCAGTACTTC	CASSGYAAVPGQGVHEQYF
TRBV5-1	-	-	TRBJ2-5	TGCGCCAGCACTCTAGGGGGGGGTCAAGAGACCCAGTACTTC	CASTLGGGQETQYF
TRBV21-1	-	-	TRBJ1-1	TGTGCCAGCAGCAAAGAGGATGTACTGAACACTGAAGCTTTCTTT	CASSKEDVLNTEAFF